This T cell receptor beta chain originates from a study of cytomegalovirus exposure and HLA in healthy donors. The V gene lost 10 bases and the J gene lost 3 bases, with 19 bases spanning the gap. Germline V gene lookup returns CDR1 MGHDK and CDR2 SYGVNS. This CDR3 region has 14 residues. The PCR employed 60 Vbeta primers together with 13 Jbeta primers. TCRdb's table, derived via immunoSEQ multiplex PCR, lists solely in-frame clones and lacks some. This table holds some 91,000 clones, roughly 80% found once. The chain combines TRBV25-1 with TRBJ2-7; D perhaps matches TRBD2 (6 bases). The source material was PBMCs. The receptor was derived from a woman in her sixties or seventies in good health and CMV-seronegative. As DNA, the CDR3 is TGTGCCACCTCCCAGGACCCTAGCGTCTACGAGCAGTACTTC. Its translation is CATSQDPSVYEQYF.